Listed below are T cell receptor beta chains from one sample, sequenced in a study of blood T cell repertoires in COVID-19. TCRdb's copy holds only in-frame clones and misses some; the assay was immunoSEQ multiplex PCR. The sample gives approximately 75,000 clones, around 83% of which show up once; around 10% is in the top ten. The specimen was peripheral blood. These receptors were obtained from a woman at least 80 years old with acute or convalescent COVID-19. The CDR3 runs from the conserved cysteine through the conserved F or W. The D gene is left open where the match is weak. The size field is filled for only some rows; it gives once, few, many or a size class.

v_call,j_call,clone_size,d_call,cdr3_nt,cdr3_aa
TRBV7-7,TRBJ2-5,few,NA,TGTGCCATAGGGGCTCCCCAGTACTTC,CAIGAPQYF
TRBV9,TRBJ2-5,NA,TRBD2,TGTGCCAGCAGCGTCACGTACTACGGACTAGCGGGGGGGCGAAGGGAGACCCAGTACTTC,CASSVTYYGLAGGRRETQYF
TRBV4-1,TRBJ1-5,few,TRBD1,TGCGCCAGCAGCCTAAGGGGGCATAGCAATCAGCCCCAGCATTTT,CASSLRGHSNQPQHF
TRBV6-6,TRBJ2-7,NA,TRBD1,TGTGCCAGCAGCCGAGCAAATCGGGACAGTCCTGCCTACGAGCAGTACTTC,CASSRANRDSPAYEQYF
TRBV11-2,TRBJ2-2,NA,TRBD2,TGTGCCAGCAGCCGCAGACTAGCGGGGGGCCGGAACACCGGGGAGCTGTTTTTT,CASSRRLAGGRNTGELFF
TRBV14,TRBJ2-7,NA,NA,TGTGCCAGCAGCCAAGACGATCCAACAGGGACGAGATACGAGCAGTACTTC,CASSQDDPTGTRYEQYF
TRBV6-6,TRBJ2-7,NA,NA,TGTGCCACTACCGACTGGGGCCGCGAGCAGTACTTC,CATTDWGREQYF
TRBV27,TRBJ1-3,NA,NA,TGTGCCAGCAGTTTAACAGGGTCGCGAAACACCATATATTTT,CASSLTGSRNTIYF
TRBV7-9,TRBJ2-5,NA,NA,TGTGCCAGCAGCTTAGCATGGGGAGTATTACGTCAAGAGACCCAGTACTTC,CASSLAWGVLRQETQYF
TRBV2,TRBJ2-7,NA,NA,TGTGCCAGCCAAAGGAGCGAGGCCTACGAGCAGTACTTC,CASQRSEAYEQYF
TRBV7-9,TRBJ2-7,few,NA,TGTGCCAGCAGCTTGCTTGTAGCCTACGAGCAGTACTTC,CASSLLVAYEQYF
TRBV18,TRBJ1-2,NA,NA,TGTGCCAGCTCACCACTGGGGCAGTCCAGGGACTATGGCTACACCTTC,CASSPLGQSRDYGYTF
TRBV5-1,TRBJ2-7,NA,NA,TGCGCCAGCAGCTTGGGTGGCAGCGCCTACGAGCAGTACTTC,CASSLGGSAYEQYF
TRBV6-2/TRBV6-3,TRBJ1-5,NA,TRBD1,TGTGCCAGCAGTTACTCGATCAGTTTGTCCAGGGGGCTCAGGGACAATCAGCCCCAGCATTTT,CASSYSISLSRGLRDNQPQHF
TRBV19,TRBJ1-1,NA,NA,TGTGCCAGTAGTATAGGGACAGCGAACACTGAAGCTTTCTTT,CASSIGTANTEAFF
TRBV6-6,TRBJ1-1,once,NA,TGTGCCAGCAACCGAATAACAGGGAGAGCGGATGAAGCTTTCTTT,CASNRITGRADEAFF
TRBV18,TRBJ2-7,NA,TRBD1,TGTGCCAGCTCATCCGGACAGGGTAAGGTCTACGAGCAGTACTTC,CASSSGQGKVYEQYF
TRBV7-7,TRBJ2-3,NA,NA,TGTGCTAGCAGCTTAGAGACAGGAGATACGCAGTATTTT,CASSLETGDTQYF
TRBV19,TRBJ2-3,NA,TRBD2,TGTGCCAGTAGTATGATTCAACCAGCGGGGGGGAATGGAGATACGCAGTATTTT,CASSMIQPAGGNGDTQYF
TRBV7-2,TRBJ1-2,NA,NA,TGTGCCAGCAGCAGTAGGTGGAGGTATGGCTACACCTTC,CASSSRWRYGYTF
TRBV7-2,TRBJ2-7,NA,NA,TGTGCCAGCAGCTTAGCGGGCGGGGTAAATCTAGACGAGCAGTACTTC,CASSLAGGVNLDEQYF
TRBV11-2,TRBJ1-3,NA,NA,TGTGCCAGCAGCCCGAAGCAGGTTGGAAACACCATATATTTT,CASSPKQVGNTIYF
TRBV5-4,TRBJ1-4,NA,TRBD1,TGTGCCAGCAGCTTGGGAGGACAGGTTGAAAAACTGTTTTTT,CASSLGGQVEKLFF
TRBV19,TRBJ2-1,NA,NA,TGTGCCAGTAGTATGGGAGACAATTACTACAATGAGCAGTTCTTC,CASSMGDNYYNEQFF
TRBV5-1,TRBJ1-2,NA,NA,TGCGCCAGCAGCTTGTCCTCCTATGGCTACACCTTC,CASSLSSYGYTF
TRBV6-6,TRBJ2-7,few,NA,TGTGCCAGCAGTGGAATTGGGACTTCCTACGAGCAGTACTTC,CASSGIGTSYEQYF
TRBV7-9,TRBJ1-3,NA,TRBD1,TGTGCCAGCAGCTTGAGTCGGGACAGGGGTTGGAGGCCTGGAAACACCATATATTTT,CASSLSRDRGWRPGNTIYF
TRBV20-1,TRBJ1-5,NA,TRBD1,TGCAGTGCCAGTGGACAGGGACTCTATAGCAATCAGCCCCAGCATTTT,CSASGQGLYSNQPQHF
TRBV19,TRBJ1-3,NA,TRBD1,TGTGCCAGTAGTCAACAGGGGAGCGGTGGAAACACCATATATTTT,CASSQQGSGGNTIYF
TRBV6-5,TRBJ2-2,few,NA,TGTGCCAGCCGAAGGACAGCGAACACCGGGGAGCTGTTTTTT,CASRRTANTGELFF
TRBV7-5,TRBJ1-2,NA,NA,TGTGCCAGAAGCTTAGGCAGGGGGCAGAGGGACTATGGCTACACCTTC,CARSLGRGQRDYGYTF
TRBV7-2,TRBJ1-1,NA,NA,TGTGCCAGCAGCTTAGGGCGGAGGGCGGGTAACACTGAAGCTTTCTTT,CASSLGRRAGNTEAFF
TRBV11-2,TRBJ1-1,once,TRBD1,TGTGCCAGCAGCCCGGGGACAGGGAGGGGCACTGAAGCTTTCTTT,CASSPGTGRGTEAFF
TRBV27,TRBJ1-1,NA,TRBD1,TGTGCCAGCAGTCCCCGAATTTCAGGGGGTGGAACTGAAGCTTTCTTT,CASSPRISGGGTEAFF
TRBV7-8,TRBJ1-5,NA,TRBD1,TGTGCCAGCAGCTTGGAAGGACAGGGTTCGACTCAGCCCCAGCATTTT,CASSLEGQGSTQPQHF
TRBV19,TRBJ1-5,NA,NA,TGTGCCAGTAGTATAGAACGGTCTAGCAATCAGCCCCAGCATTTT,CASSIERSSNQPQHF
TRBV6-6,TRBJ2-7,NA,NA,TGTGCCAGCAGCCACGCCTCTTTTGGTCGGTACGAGCAGTACTTC,CASSHASFGRYEQYF
TRBV2,TRBJ2-5,NA,NA,TGTGCCAGCAGTGCGAACAGGGAGGGTCGGGAGACCCAGTACTTC,CASSANREGRETQYF
TRBV7-2,TRBJ1-1,NA,NA,TGTGCCAGCAGCGTTCAGGTCGCATTGAACACTGAAGCTTTCTTT,CASSVQVALNTEAFF
TRBV5-1,TRBJ2-7,NA,TRBD1,TGCGCCAGCAGCTTTGGGCAGGGGGCAGGATACGAGCAGTACTTC,CASSFGQGAGYEQYF
TRBV25-1,TRBJ2-7,NA,TRBD1,TGTGCCAGCAGTGAAAGTGGGACAGGGGGGTACGAGCAGTACTTC,CASSESGTGGYEQYF
TRBV6-2/TRBV6-3,TRBJ2-5,NA,NA,TGTGCCAGCAGTTCCCTTGTCACTCTGGAGACCCAGTACTTC,CASSSLVTLETQYF
TRBV29-1,TRBJ2-1,NA,NA,TGCAGCGGTAGTCAGGGCGCATTCAATGAGCAGTTCTTC,CSGSQGAFNEQFF
TRBV2,TRBJ1-5,NA,TRBD1,TGTGCCAGCAGTCAACAGGGACAGGGAGTCATTAATCAGCCCCAGCATTTT,CASSQQGQGVINQPQHF
TRBV6-5,TRBJ1-2,NA,NA,TGTGCCAGCAGACGTACGGGGAACAGCGCCTATGGCTACACCTTC,CASRRTGNSAYGYTF
TRBV12-3/TRBV12-4,TRBJ2-5,NA,NA,TGTGCCAGCAGTTTGGGCGACAGCAAGACCCAGTACTTC,CASSLGDSKTQYF
TRBV7-9,TRBJ2-5,NA,NA,TGTGCCAGCAGCTTTAGCGTGGAGACCCAGTACTTC,CASSFSVETQYF
TRBV7-9,TRBJ1-1,few,TRBD1,TGTGCCAGCAGCTTCGGACAGGGGCGCGTCACTGAAGCTTTCTTT,CASSFGQGRVTEAFF
TRBV7-2,TRBJ2-2,NA,NA,TGTGCCAGCAGTCAAGCCCGGGGTAACACCGGGGAGCTGTTTTTT,CASSQARGNTGELFF
TRBV25-1,TRBJ2-1,NA,NA,TGTGCCAGCAGTGATCAGGGGGGACCCTACAATGAGCAGTTCTTC,CASSDQGGPYNEQFF
TRBV3-1/TRBV3-2,TRBJ1-3,NA,NA,TGTGCCAGCAGCCAGCCAATGGGCCTAAGACATGGAAACACCATATATTTT,CASSQPMGLRHGNTIYF
TRBV4-1,TRBJ1-1,NA,NA,TGCGCCAGCAGCCAAGTTTGGGGGCAGATCACTGAAGCTTTCTTT,CASSQVWGQITEAFF
TRBV7-9,TRBJ1-4,NA,NA,TGTGCCAGCAGCCCGGAAGGGGCTAATGAAAAACTGTTTTTT,CASSPEGANEKLFF
TRBV11-3,TRBJ1-1,NA,NA,TGTGCCAGCAGCTTAGGAGGCGAGAACACTGAAGCTTTCTTT,CASSLGGENTEAFF
TRBV27,TRBJ2-5,NA,NA,TGTGCCAGCAGAGACAGGTCTGAAGAGACCCAGTACTTC,CASRDRSEETQYF